The present TCR beta chain was sequenced within a study of blood T cell repertoires in COVID-19. Study-wide background: COVID-19 samples collected from the United States, Italy and Spain covered acute and convalescent phases. Nucleic acid was either cDNA or gDNA, and it came from T cells, B-cell-depleted T cells, or PBMCs.

Notes on this clone: Other nucleotide sequences in the sample specify the same CDR3.

Original methodology: It was from reference gene primer amplification that nucleated cell counts were estimated. Produced via immunoSEQ multiplex PCR; TCRdb's table is partial and in-frame only. V and J calls plus clone size are reproduced from that table; the DNA served to infer D and trimming. The sample yields roughly 250,000 clones, 84% seen once. Germline lookup yields CDR1 SGHRS and CDR2 YFSETQ. The CDR3 is made up of 14 amino acids. J was trimmed by 1 base and V by 2 bases; bases with no gene match: 2. Sequences were obtained from peripheral blood. This chain connects TRBV5-1 to TRBJ2-5; the match to TRBD2 covers 7 bases. This receptor was identified in a man aged 45-60 years with acute or convalescent COVID-19. The CDR3 region has the DNA TGCGCCAGCAGCTTACCTAGCGGCCAAGAGACCCAGTACTTC. It translates to CASSLPSGQETQYF.